This TCR beta chain stems from a study of blood T cells in healthy people across ages. Study-level points and caveats: PBMCs went unsorted, and a conclusive naive versus antigen-experienced comparison was therefore prevented. Estimates based on one million T cells were treated as lower bounds. Comparison with aged donors showed that long-lived donors had more naive CD4+ cells and higher diversity.

Alongside a J-beta primer mix, a sample-barcoded 5' primer served in a second PCR lasting roughly 7 to 12 cycles. TCRdb passed the 5' RACE reads through MiXCR, listing each CDR3 protein once. The table has about 1 million distinct CDR3 sequences, over 35% seen once; the top ten hold about 19%. The extraction recovered at least 5 micrograms of total RNA per sample. CDR3 length: 14 residues. V was pared by 7 bases and J by 7 bases, with 19 bases between. Germline values: CDR1 LNHDA, CDR2 SQIVND (reference sequence). Note on this clonotype: The antigen remains unidentified.

The receptor was derived from a woman aged 55 to 70 in good health. The chain couples TRBV19 to TRBJ2-5, with D perhaps given as TRBD1 or TRBD2 (5 bases each). Input material: blood. The CDR3 DNA sequence: TGTGCCAGTAAAGGGGACCCACAAGAAGGGACCCAGTACTTC. It codes for CASKGDPQEGTQYF.